Below, 18 T cell receptor beta chains from the same sample are listed, as sequenced in a study of blood T cell repertoires in COVID-19. Clones were sequenced by immunoSEQ multiplex PCR, and TCRdb holds only the in-frame ones, with some missing. The data hold 200,000 to 250,000 clones, with around 90% observed a single time. Material: peripheral blood. Receptor source: a man in his fifties or sixties who had recovered from COVID-19.

V is TRBV18 and J is TRBJ2-7; the match to TRBD1 covers 8 bases. CDR1 KGHSH and CDR2 LQKENI come from the germline V gene. CDR3 size: 16 residues. The trim removed 0 bases at V and 3 bases at J, leaving 7 bases unmatched. CDR3 residues: CASSPPGQGLSYEQYF. For the CDR3, the DNA is TGTGCCAGCTCACCACCTGGACAGGGTCTTAGCTACGAGCAGTACTTC.

The CDR3, as DNA: TGTGCCAGCAGCGTAGGACTAGCGGGCCCCAGGAGGCCAGATACGCAGTATTTT. Amino acid sequence: CASSVGLAGPRRPDTQYF. The chain employs TRBV9 and TRBJ2-3, with TRBD2 matching 10 bases. CDR3 length equals 18 residues. CDR1 is SGDLS and CDR2 is YYNGEE in the germline V gene. V was pared by 0 bases and J by 4 bases, with 11 bases of the junction left unmatched.

The V call is TRBV29-1, the J call TRBJ2-7; D unresolved. This CDR3 has 11 amino acids. Trimming removed 5 bases from V and 2 bases from J, with 7 bases in between. Per germline, CDR1 SQVTM and CDR2 ANQGSEA. Written as DNA, the CDR3 is TGCAGCGTTTCTGTCCCCTACGAGCAGTACTTC. It translates to CSVSVPYEQYF.

The chain uses TRBV29-1 and TRBJ1-1; D unresolved. CDR1 and CDR2 from the germline V gene are SQVTM and ANQGSEA. V lost 5 bases, J lost 2 bases, and 18 bases lay in between. The CDR3 consists of 15 residues. The DNA for the CDR3 is TGCAGCGTTAAAAGCCGAAGTCCTACTAACACTGAAGCTTTCTTT. This gives the protein CSVKSRSPTNTEAFF. Using reference TRBV29-1 and TRBJ1-1 for the parts outside the CDR3, the full variable domain is SAVISQKPSRDICQRGTSLTIQCQVDSQVTMMFWYRQQPGQSLTLIATANQGSEATYESGFVIDKFPISRPNLTFSTLTVSNMSPEDSSIYLCSVKSRSPTNTEAFFGQGTRLTVV.

The chain joins TRBV11-2 to TRBJ2-3; D gene ambiguous. The CDR3 contains 13 residues. Deletions cut 7 bases from V and 2 bases from J, with 10 bases between. The germline V gene encodes CDR1 SGHAT and CDR2 FQNNGV. CDR3 amino acids: CASKKRITDTQYF. The DNA of the CDR3 is TGTGCCAGCAAAAAGCGTATCACAGATACGCAGTATTTT.

This chain uses TRBV7-9 with TRBJ1-1, with unresolved D. The CDR3 contains 14 residues. Germline CDR1 and CDR2: SEHNR and FQNEAQ (reference sequence). V was pared by 7 bases and J by 2 bases, with 14 bases between. CDR3 coding DNA: TGTGCCAGCACCGCGGTCTCCTTTAACACTGAAGCTTTCTTT. Translating gives CASTAVSFNTEAFF.

This clone appeared a few times. Given a much more abundant clone one base away, this may be a read error. The V call is TRBV4-1, the J call TRBJ1-5; 8 positions match TRBD1. V lost 0 bases and J lost 7; bases outside the gene matches: 5. CDR1 and CDR2 from the germline V gene are MGHRA and YSYEKL. This CDR3 comprises 15 residues. The DNA of the CDR3 is TGCGCCAGCAGCCAAGATCAGGGGGCAAGGCAGCCCCAGCATTTT. Its translation is CASSQDQGARQPQHF.

The CDR3 here is CASSSRYEQYF. Written as DNA, the CDR3 is TGTGCCAGCAGCTCCCGCTACGAGCAGTACTTC. The chain is built from TRBV7-2 and TRBJ2-7; D remains unclear. Trimming shortened V by 4 bases and J by 3 bases, and 4 bases separated the two germline ends. CDR1 and CDR2 from the germline V gene are SGHTA and FQGNSA. This CDR3 spans 11 amino acids.

The gene calls are TRBV9 and TRBJ2-5; D is possibly TRBD1 (6 bases). Trimming took 0 bases from V and 4 from J, leaving 13 bases between them. Per germline, CDR1 SGDLS and CDR2 YYNGEE. This CDR3 has 15 residues. The CDR3 protein is CASSVDPVQGETQYF. Here the CDR3 DNA reads TGTGCCAGCAGCGTAGACCCCGTACAGGGAGAGACCCAGTACTTC.

This sequence joins TRBV7-2 and TRBJ2-7; TRBD1 agrees at 9 bases. Germline V lookup: CDR1 SGHTA, CDR2 FQGNSA. The CDR3 is 15 residues long. Trimming took 1 base from V and 5 from J; bases not matched to a gene: 6. The CDR3 loop is CASSLVWTGANEQYF. The DNA for the CDR3 is TGTGCCAGCAGCTTAGTGTGGACAGGGGCGAACGAGCAGTACTTC.

This clone has only one observation. The chain recombines TRBV3-1 (or the pseudogene TRBV3-2) with TRBJ2-1; 7 bases agree with TRBD2. Germline CDR1 is LGHDT and CDR2 is YNNKEL (reference sequence). There are 14 residues in the CDR3. V lost 4 bases and J lost 3; bases outside the gene matches: 3. CDR3 in amino acids: CASSPGGNYNEQFF. In nucleotides, the CDR3 is TGTGCCAGCAGCCCCGGGGGGAACTACAATGAGCAGTTCTTC.

The rearrangement joins TRBV20-1 to TRBJ2-1, with D hard to call. CDR1 is DFQATT, CDR2 SNEGSKA, per germline (reference sequence). The CDR3 spans 11 residues. V was clipped by 5 bases and J by 4 bases, with 6 bases between them. The CDR3 DNA follows: TGCAGTGCTCCAGATTACAATGAGCAGTTCTTC. This gives the protein CSAPDYNEQFF.

V usage is TRBV2 and J usage is TRBJ1-1; 7 bases fit TRBD1. The CDR3 has 19 amino acids. Germline trimming cut 6 bases from V and 1 base from J; bases unmatched to any gene: 20. Germline V gives CDR1 SNHLY, CDR2 FYNNEI. The CDR3 nucleotides are TGTGCCAGCAGGCATGAAACGGGACAGAGGCCGAGGGCGAACACTGAAGCTTTCTTT. Amino acid sequence: CASRHETGQRPRANTEAFF.

This clone was recorded only once. This chain connects TRBV18 to TRBJ1-3; TRBD1 is a possible D gene (5 bases). V lost 3 bases and J lost 2, with 14 bases in between. Germline V CDR1 and CDR2: KGHSH, LQKENI. This CDR3 region has 16 residues. This CDR3 is CASSPSGFATGNTIYF. The CDR3 nucleotides read TGTGCCAGCTCACCCTCAGGGTTCGCGACTGGAAACACCATATATTTT. Full variable domain (rest looked up from reference TRBV18 and TRBJ1-3): NAGVMQNPRHLVRRRGQEARLRCSPMKGHSHVYWYRQLPEEGLKFMVYLQKENIIDESGMPKERFSAEFPKEGPSILRIQQVVRGDSAAYFCASSPSGFATGNTIYFGEGSWLTVV.

The gene calls are TRBV28 and TRBJ2-7, with TRBD2 identical over 8 bases. This CDR3 comprises 16 residues. Germline V lookup: CDR1 MDHEN, CDR2 SYDVKM. J lost 5 bases, V lost 7 bases, and 16 bases had no gene match. CDR3 protein: CASTARGSGVRNEQYF. The CDR3 nucleotides read TGTGCCAGCACGGCAAGGGGTAGCGGGGTGCGGAACGAGCAGTACTTC.

The CDR3 DNA follows: TGTGCCAGCAGCCTGGGAGGGGGCAATGAAAAACTGTTTTTT. Protein sequence: CASSLGGGNEKLFF. The chain uses TRBV5-5 and TRBJ1-4, with 7 bases fitting TRBD1. V lost 4 bases, J lost 5 bases, and 5 bases stayed unmatched. Germline CDR1 SGHKS, CDR2 YYEKEE (reference sequence). This CDR3 has 14 amino acids.

The chain is built from TRBV7-9 and TRBJ1-2, with D unclear. Trimming took off 0 bases at V and 1 base at J, with 6 bases between the two ends. The CDR3 covers 14 residues. The germline V gene has CDR1 SEHNR and CDR2 FQNEAQ (reference sequence). The CDR3 nucleotides read TGTGCCAGCAGCTTAGCGAACAGTAACTATGGCTACACCTTC. This sequence encodes CASSLANSNYGYTF.

This clone was counted only a few times. V gene TRBV24-1 combines with J gene TRBJ1-1; no reliable D call. The CDR3 is made up of 17 amino acids. Germline V gene sequence: CDR1 KGHDR, CDR2 SFDVKD. The V and J ends lost 1 base and 0 bases respectively, with 14 bases between them. The CDR3 DNA follows: TGTGCCACCAGTGATTTTCCAGCGCGCGCCGTGAACACTGAAGCTTTCTTT. This codes for CATSDFPARAVNTEAFF.